This TCR beta chain was profiled in a study of blood T cell repertoires in COVID-19. This CDR3 has 12 residues. Per the germline V gene, CDR1 is KGHSH and CDR2 is LQKENI. Trimming took 6 bases from V and 8 from J, leaving 13 bases between them. The repertoire was sequenced with immunoSEQ multiplex PCR; TCRdb's copy has only in-frame clones and lacks some. The top ten clones hold about 15% of a sample with 150,000 or so clones, around 80% of them seen once. The sample consisted of peripheral blood. This rearrangement joins TRBV18 to TRBJ1-2, with D possibly being TRBD1 (6 bases). The origin of this receptor is a human donor with acute or convalescent COVID-19. The donor label of this sample is uncertain. In DNA form, the CDR3 reads TGTGCCAGCTCGCATGGAAGGGGGGGCTACACCTTC. Protein: CASSHGRGGYTF.